This TCR beta chain is drawn from a study of blood T cells in healthy people across ages. Next came a second PCR, run for about 7 to 12 cycles, which used a sample-barcoded 5' primer along with a J-beta primer mix. TCRdb redid the calling of the 5' RACE reads with MiXCR, one entry per CDR3 protein. The table includes 720,000 or so distinct CDR3 sequences, less than 45% detected once. V gave up 1 base and J gave up 0 bases, with 9 bases separating them. The CDR3 runs 15 residues. In germline, CDR1 is SGHTA, CDR2 FQGTGA. The origin of this receptor is a man older than 75 in good health. Specimen: blood. V is TRBV7-3 and J is TRBJ1-1; D is ambiguous. The chain's CDR3 is CASSLRPSLNTEAFF. The CDR3 DNA reads TGTGCCAGCAGCTTAAGGCCGTCTTTGAACACTGAAGCTTTCTTT.